This T cell receptor beta chain was recorded in a study of blood T cell repertoires in COVID-19. At the level of the study: Both acute and convalescent COVID-19 samples were obtained from the United States, Italy and Spain.

The participants were between roughly 18 and 100 years old and came from about two dozen US areas. Participants were placed into cohorts based on the clinical history they reported. The V gene end was trimmed by 5 bases and the J gene end by 8 bases; junction bases not matched to a gene: 4. This CDR3 has 12 residues. Germline V lookup: CDR1 MNHEY, CDR2 SVGAGI. Authors' processing steps: Amplified reference gene primers provided the basis for estimating nucleated cell counts. Produced via immunoSEQ multiplex PCR; TCRdb's table is partial and in-frame only. V and J calls and clone size are copied from that table; D and trimming were computed from the DNA. The sample has around 400,000 clones, approximately 90% seen once.

This rearrangement joins TRBV6-5 to TRBJ1-2, with 8 nucleotides matching TRBD1. The sequenced sample was PBMCs or T cells enriched from blood (not recorded which). This clonotype originated in a woman aged 40 to 50 who had been exposed to COVID-19. The CDR3 DNA reads TGTGCCAGCAGTACAGGGGGGCGCGGCTACACCTTC. Translation: CASSTGGRGYTF.